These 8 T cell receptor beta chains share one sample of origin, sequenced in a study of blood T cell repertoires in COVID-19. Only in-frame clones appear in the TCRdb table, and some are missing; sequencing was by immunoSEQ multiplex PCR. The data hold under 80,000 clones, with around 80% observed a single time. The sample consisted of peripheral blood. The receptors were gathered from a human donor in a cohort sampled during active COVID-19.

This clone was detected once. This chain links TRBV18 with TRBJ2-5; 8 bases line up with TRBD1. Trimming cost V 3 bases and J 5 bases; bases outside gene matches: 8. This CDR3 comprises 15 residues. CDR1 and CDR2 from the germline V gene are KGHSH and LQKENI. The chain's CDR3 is CASSPPGQGVETQYF. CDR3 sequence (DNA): TGTGCCAGCTCACCGCCCGGACAGGGTGTCGAGACCCAGTACTTC. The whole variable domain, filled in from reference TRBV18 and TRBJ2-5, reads NAGVMQNPRHLVRRRGQEARLRCSPMKGHSHVYWYRQLPEEGLKFMVYLQKENIIDESGMPKERFSAEFPKEGPSILRIQQVVRGDSAAYFCASSPPGQGVETQYFGPGTRLLVL.

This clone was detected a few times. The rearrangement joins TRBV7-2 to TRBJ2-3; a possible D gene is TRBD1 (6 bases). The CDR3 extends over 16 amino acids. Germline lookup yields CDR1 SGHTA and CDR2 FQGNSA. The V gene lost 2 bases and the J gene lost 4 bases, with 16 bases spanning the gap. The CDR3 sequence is CASSLKAGAFPDTQYF. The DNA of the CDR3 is TGTGCCAGCAGCTTAAAGGCAGGGGCATTTCCAGATACGCAGTATTTT.

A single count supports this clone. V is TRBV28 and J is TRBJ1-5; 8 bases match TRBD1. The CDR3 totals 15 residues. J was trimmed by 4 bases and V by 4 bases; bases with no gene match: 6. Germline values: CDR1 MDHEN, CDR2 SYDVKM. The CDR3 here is CASSYSRTGNQPQHF. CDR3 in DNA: TGTGCCAGCAGTTACTCGCGGACAGGGAATCAGCCCCAGCATTTT.

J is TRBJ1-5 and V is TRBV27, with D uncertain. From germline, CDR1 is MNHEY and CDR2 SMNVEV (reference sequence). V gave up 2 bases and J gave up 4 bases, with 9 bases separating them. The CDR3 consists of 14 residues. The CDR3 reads CASSLQAVNQPQHF. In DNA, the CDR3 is TGTGCCAGCAGTTTACAGGCTGTGAATCAGCCCCAGCATTTT.

The CDR3 region is CASSYLGQSNYGYTF. For the CDR3, the DNA is TGTGCCAGCAGTTACCTGGGACAGAGTAACTATGGCTACACCTTC. The chain has TRBV6-6 and TRBJ1-2; TRBD1 agrees at 7 bases. V was clipped by 2 bases and J by 1 base; unmatched bases: 4. The CDR3 is made up of 15 amino acids. Germline-derived CDR1 and CDR2 are MNHNY and SVGAGI (reference sequence).

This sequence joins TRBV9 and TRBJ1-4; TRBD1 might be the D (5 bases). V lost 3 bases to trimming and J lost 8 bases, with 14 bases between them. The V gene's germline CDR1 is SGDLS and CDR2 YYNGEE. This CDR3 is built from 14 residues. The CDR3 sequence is CASSAPGLGEKLFF. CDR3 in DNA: TGTGCCAGCAGCGCCCCAGGGTTGGGGGAAAAACTGTTTTTT.

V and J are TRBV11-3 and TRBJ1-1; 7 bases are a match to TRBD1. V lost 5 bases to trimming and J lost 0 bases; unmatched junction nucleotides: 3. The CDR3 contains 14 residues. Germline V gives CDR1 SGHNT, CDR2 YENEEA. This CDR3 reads CASSTGQLNTEAFF. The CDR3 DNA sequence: TGTGCCAGCAGCACGGGACAGCTGAACACTGAAGCTTTCTTT.

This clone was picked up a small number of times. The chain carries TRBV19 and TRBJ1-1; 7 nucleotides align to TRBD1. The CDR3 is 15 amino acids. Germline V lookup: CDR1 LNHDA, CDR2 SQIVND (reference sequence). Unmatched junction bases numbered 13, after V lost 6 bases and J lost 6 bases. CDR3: CASSPQGVSVAEAFF. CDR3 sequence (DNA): TGTGCCAGTAGCCCCCAGGGGGTAAGTGTCGCTGAAGCTTTCTTT.